The clone carrying this TCR beta chain occurred a few times. Its matching antigen is unknown. This sample was taken from a study of T-cell memory formation after mild COVID-19. Study-wide background: The two donors had largely donor-specific TCR clusters. Study outcomes and limitations: Pre-infection memory contained some responding clones, which suggested that cross-reactive memory had joined. Clones shrinking from day 15 to 85 showed even CD4/CD8 mixes; later expanders tilted CD4+. Confirmation of SARS-CoV-2 specificity was lacking for second-wave clones peaking day 37.

TCRdb called the 5' RACE reads again in MiXCR, with one record for every CDR3 protein. This table holds about 270,000 distinct CDR3 sequences, over 15% found once. V was shortened by 2 bases and J by 3 bases, with 16 bases between the two germline ends. The CDR3 has 16 residues. Germline values: CDR1 MNHEY, CDR2 SVGEGT. Specimen: PBMCs or a T cell subset sorted from them (not recorded which). The sequence came from a man aged 18 to 30 who had mild COVID-19 (a few samples of this study predate the infection). Cell type and time point are not known. This chain links TRBV6-2 or TRBV6-3 with TRBJ2-5; no reliable D call. The CDR3 bases are TGTGCCAGCAGTTACCGGGCTGCTATAGGAGAAGAGACCCAGTACTTC. It translates to CASSYRAAIGEETQYF.